This T cell receptor (beta chain) was sequenced for a study of OX40 agonist ivuxolimab in advanced cancers. Looking at the study overall: Cancers in dose escalation were hepatocellular, melanoma, renal cell and head and neck. Of the participants, roughly 40% had some prior anti-PD-1, anti-PD-L1 or anti-CTLA-4 therapy, which was allowed. Regarding the study as a whole: Still undetermined is the antigen specificity of the expanded peripheral T cells.

With regard to this clone: No antigen is known for it.

Using immunoSEQ multiplex PCR, the repertoire was profiled, and TCRdb retains in-frame clones only, with some absent. This table has about 100,000 clones, roughly 94% appearing once. Germline V gene data show CDR1 as MDHEN and CDR2 as SYDVKM. The CDR3 is 14 residues long. The ends were cut back, 2 bases at V and 1 base at J, with 7 bases in the middle. This TCR was sampled from an adult with an advanced solid tumor such as melanoma, head and neck, liver or kidney cancer. The sample here was CD4+ or CD8+ T cells sorted from blood, taken in a trial of the OX40 agonist ivuxolimab. J is TRBJ2-3 and V is TRBV28; no firm D call. CDR3 protein: CASSLDIGTDTQYF. CDR3 DNA sequence: TGTGCCAGCAGTTTAGACATAGGCACAGATACGCAGTATTTT.